What follows are 28 T cell receptor beta chains derived from one specimen sequenced in a study of T cell repertoires in cytomegalovirus infection. Each CDR3 protein is one row after TCRdb ran MiXCR on the reads. The sample lists about 69,000 distinct CDR3 sequences, less than 30% occurring once. No antigens are known for them. Sequenced here: CD8+ T cells from cultured PBMCs, sampled from culture after CMV antigen stimulation. The source is a human donor in good health (CMV status not recorded). Some clones in this sample may be carry-over from other donors' samples.

This clonotype was picked up many times. V usage is TRBV7-2 and J usage is TRBJ2-7, with TRBD2 matching over 14 bases. The ends lost 5 bases at V and 3 bases at J; junction bases unmatched: 15. Per germline, CDR1 SGHTA and CDR2 FQGNSA. This CDR3 is 19 amino acids long. The chain's CDR3 is CASSGDKGLAGANYYEQYF. The CDR3, as DNA: TGTGCCAGCAGCGGCGATAAGGGACTAGCGGGAGCCAACTACTACGAGCAGTACTTC.

This clonotype turned up a few times. CDR3 residues: CASSGTGGRDTEAFF. CDR3 in DNA: TGTGCCAGCAGTGGGACAGGGGGTCGGGACACTGAAGCTTTCTTT. The chain links TRBV27 to TRBJ1-1, with 11 positions matching TRBD1. Germline V lookup: CDR1 MNHEY, CDR2 SMNVEV (reference sequence). V shed 5 bases, J shed 3 bases, and the junction held 5 bases outside the gene matches. This CDR3 comprises 15 residues.

On this clonotype: It may be a read error: a sequence one base away is much more abundant. The J gene is TRBJ1-1, the V gene TRBV2; TRBD1 is a possible D gene (6 bases). Germline CDR1 SNHLY, CDR2 FYNNEI. This CDR3 contains 14 residues. Here the CDR3 reads CASSDVGGVTKAFF. For the CDR3, the DNA is TGTGCCAGCAGTGATGTAGGGGGGGTCACTAAAGCTTTCTTT.

A single count supports this clonotype. CDR3 DNA: TGCGCCAGCAGCCAAGACCCGGGAGAACATGGCTACACCTTC. Encoded protein: CASSQDPGEHGYTF. This chain connects TRBV4-3 to TRBJ1-2; no definite D call. Looked up from germline, CDR1 is LGHNA and CDR2 is YSLEER. With 0 bases removed from V and 6 bases from J, the gap between germline ends came to 11 bases. CDR3 length: 14 residues.

V usage is TRBV7-9 and J usage is TRBJ2-1, with 9 bases fitting TRBD1. The CDR3 runs to 15 residues. The germline gives CDR1 SEHNR, CDR2 FQNEAQ (reference sequence). Trimming at V came to 3 bases and at J to 6 bases, leaving 6 bases not matched to a gene. The CDR3 DNA reads TGTGCCAGCAGCTTTGGAGACAGGGGGACCAATGAGCAGTTCTTC. Translating it yields CASSFGDRGTNEQFF.

In this sample, this clonotype turned up a few times. V and J are TRBV7-9 and TRBJ2-7; D is uncertain. V was cut by 1 base and J by 0 bases, with 10 bases left in between. CDR1 is SEHNR, CDR2 FQNEAQ, per germline (reference sequence). The CDR3 contains 15 residues. As DNA, the CDR3 is TGTGCCAGCAGCTTAGTACAGTCGAGCTCCTACGAGCAGTACTTC. This gives the protein CASSLVQSSSYEQYF. Full variable domain (missing parts from reference TRBV7-9 and TRBJ2-7): DTGVSQNPRHKITKRGQNVTFRCDPISEHNRLYWYRQTLGQGPEFLTYFQNEAQLEKSRLLSDRFSAERPKGSFSTLEIQRTEQGDSAMYLCASSLVQSSSYEQYFGPGTRLTVT.

This clonotype was seen only a few times. The chain employs TRBV5-5 and TRBJ2-5; 9 bases match TRBD1. The CDR3 is 13 residues long. Per germline, CDR1 SGHKS and CDR2 YYEKEE (reference sequence). V lost 4 bases to trimming and J lost 4 bases; unmatched junction nucleotides: 2. The CDR3 sequence: CASSMGQGETQYF. For the CDR3, the DNA is TGTGCCAGCAGCATGGGACAGGGAGAGACCCAGTACTTC.

The CDR3 reads CASSLEVPYEQYF. The CDR3 DNA sequence: TGTGCCAGCAGCTTGGAAGTTCCCTACGAGCAGTACTTC. The chain couples TRBV11-2 to TRBJ2-7; no clear D. The V end was cut by 3 bases, the J end by 2 bases, with 8 bases between. The CDR3 spans 13 residues. Germline-derived CDR1 and CDR2 are SGHAT and FQNNGV.

The genes are TRBV28 and TRBJ1-2; a possible D gene is TRBD1 (5 bases). CDR1 and CDR2 (germline): MDHEN, SYDVKM. Between the trimmed V and J ends, which lost 3 bases and 3 bases, there was a span of 11 bases. The CDR3 loop spans 14 amino acids. Written as DNA, the CDR3 is TGTGCCAGCAGTTTTACAGGTCGTGACTATGGCTACACCTTC. It translates to CASSFTGRDYGYTF.

The table lists this clonotype with a few counts. The rearrangement uses TRBV7-9 and TRBJ1-2; 7 bases align to TRBD1. The length of the CDR3 is 16 residues. J was trimmed by 2 bases and V by 4 bases; bases with no gene match: 10. Germline loops: CDR1 SEHNR, CDR2 FQNEAQ (reference sequence). The CDR3 region is CASSSAYRGSNYGYTF. The CDR3 bases are TGTGCCAGCAGCTCCGCCTACAGGGGATCCAACTATGGCTACACCTTC.

The chain uses TRBV19 and TRBJ1-5; no firm D call. The CDR3 contains 12 residues. Trimming cost V 7 bases and J 2 bases, with 6 bases left between them. Germline V CDR1 and CDR2: LNHDA, SQIVND (reference sequence). The CDR3 nucleotides read TGTGCCAGTAAACCTGGCAATCAGCCCCAGCATTTT. It codes for CASKPGNQPQHF.

The CDR3 nucleotides read TGTGCCAGCAGCTTAGATTGGGGCCGTCCGGACGAGCAGTTCTTC. Translated, it gives CASSLDWGRPDEQFF. This sequence joins TRBV11-2 and TRBJ2-1, with a tentative D call TRBD1 (5 bases). Trimming left V 0 bases short and J 10 bases short, with 16 bases between. This CDR3 is built from 15 residues. Germline CDR1 SGHAT, CDR2 FQNNGV.

The count of this clonotype is one. The chain is built from TRBV29-1 and TRBJ1-1; TRBD1 is a possible D gene (6 bases). Germline V gene data show CDR1 as SQVTM and CDR2 as ANQGSEA. Trimming took 0 bases from V and 1 from J, leaving 18 bases between them. The CDR3 is 17 amino acids. The CDR3 here is CSVEDPSADRTNTEAFF. As DNA, the CDR3 is TGCAGCGTTGAAGACCCCTCCGCAGACAGGACGAACACTGAAGCTTTCTTT. The full variable domain, its missing parts supplied by reference TRBV29-1 and TRBJ1-1, is SAVISQKPSRDICQRGTSLTIQCQVDSQVTMMFWYRQQPGQSLTLIATANQGSEATYESGFVIDKFPISRPNLTFSTLTVSNMSPEDSSIYLCSVEDPSADRTNTEAFFGQGTRLTVV.

The chain uses TRBV20-1 and TRBJ2-7, with 9 nucleotides matching TRBD1. The CDR3 totals 13 residues. V trimming: 4 bases; J trimming: 2 bases; junction bases outside the gene matches: 3. CDR1 and CDR2 from the germline V gene are DFQATT and SNEGSKA (reference sequence). CDR3 in DNA: TGCAGTGCTATGACAGGGGGAACCTACGAGCAGTACTTC. It codes for CSAMTGGTYEQYF.

This clonotype was recorded a few times. CDR3 in DNA: TGTGCCAGCAGTGAAGGGTCGGGTAGCACTGAAGCTTTCTTT. Protein: CASSEGSGSTEAFF. V gene TRBV6-1 combines with J gene TRBJ1-1; D is uncertain. The CDR3 consists of 14 residues. V was shortened by 1 base and J by 4 bases, with 10 bases between the two germline ends. From germline, CDR1 is MNHNS and CDR2 SASEGT.

By frequency in the sample, this clonotype is medium-sized. Here the CDR3 reads CASSSPGRSYEQYF. Written as DNA, the CDR3 is TGTGCCAGCAGTTCCCCGGGCCGTTCCTACGAGCAGTACTTC. J is TRBJ2-7 and V is TRBV28; D unresolved. Per the germline V gene, CDR1 is MDHEN and CDR2 is SYDVKM. The CDR3 extends over 14 amino acids. Trimming left V 4 bases short and J 1 base short, with 11 bases between.

This clonotype was counted at least ten times. V and J are TRBV7-8 and TRBJ2-1; 9 nucleotides match TRBD2. Per germline, CDR1 SGHVS and CDR2 FQNEAQ. The junction had 7 bases not matched to a gene; V was cut back by 5 bases and J by 2 bases. This CDR3 contains 16 residues. The DNA for the CDR3 is TGTGCCAGCAGCACGACCGGGACTAGCCCCTACAATGAGCAGTTCTTC. Its protein product is CASSTTGTSPYNEQFF. The full variable domain, rest sourced from reference TRBV7-8 and TRBJ2-1, is GAGVSQSPRYKVAKRGQDVALRCDPISGHVSLFWYQQALGQGPEFLTYFQNEAQLDKSGLPSDRFFAERPEGSVSTLKIQRTQQEDSAVYLCASSTTGTSPYNEQFFGPGTRLTVL.

This clonotype was counted a few times. This chain uses TRBV24-1 with TRBJ2-3; D not resolved. Trimming removed 3 bases from V and 4 bases from J, with 4 bases in between. From germline, CDR1 is KGHDR and CDR2 SFDVKD. The CDR3 runs 12 residues. The CDR3 DNA reads as TGTGCCACCAGTGATCCGTCAGATACGCAGTATTTT. Translated: CATSDPSDTQYF.

This chain connects TRBV9 to TRBJ2-3; 8 positions agree with TRBD2. The CDR3 sequence is 14 residues long. V dropped 4 bases and J dropped 4; count of bases not matched to a gene: 5. The germline gives CDR1 SGDLS, CDR2 YYNGEE. In DNA, the CDR3 is TGTGCCAGCAGCCTAAGCGGGAGACCAGATACGCAGTATTTT. Translating it yields CASSLSGRPDTQYF.

The chain is built from TRBV9 and TRBJ1-1, with a weak D call TRBD1 (5 bases). V was pared by 0 bases and J by 6 bases, with 9 bases between. Per germline, CDR1 SGDLS and CDR2 YYNGEE. The CDR3 covers 13 residues. CDR3 in amino acids: CASSVEGTAEAFF. The CDR3 DNA is TGTGCCAGCAGCGTAGAGGGGACGGCTGAAGCTTTCTTT.

This chain connects TRBV27 to TRBJ1-4; D not certain. With 0 bases removed from V and 0 bases from J, the gap between germline ends came to 11 bases. From germline, CDR1 is MNHEY and CDR2 SMNVEV (reference sequence). The CDR3 consists of 17 residues. The CDR3 DNA sequence: TGTGCCAGCAGTTTATCATTGCGTAGTGCAACTAATGAAAAACTGTTTTTT. This codes for CASSLSLRSATNEKLFF.

This clonotype has at least ten counts. V and J are TRBV12-3 or TRBV12-4 and TRBJ1-1; 7 nucleotides align to TRBD1. CDR3 length: 14 residues. With V trimmed by 5 bases and J by 4 bases, 7 bases remained unmatched. The CDR3 reads CASSAAGGGTEAFF. As DNA, the CDR3 is TGTGCCAGCAGTGCCGCAGGGGGAGGCACTGAAGCTTTCTTT.

The chain carries TRBV19 and TRBJ1-2, with D uncertain. The CDR3 runs 15 residues. The germline V and J ends were trimmed by 7 bases and 2 bases, with 17 bases remaining between them. CDR1 LNHDA and CDR2 SQIVND come from the germline V gene (reference sequence). The CDR3 sequence: CASTPAAKGNYGYTF. The CDR3 DNA follows: TGTGCCAGTACTCCCGCGGCGAAGGGCAACTATGGCTACACCTTC.

To note about this clonotype: Germline is not matched at one junction end, which may reflect a read error. This chain joins TRBV20-1 and TRBJ2-2, with 7 bases lining up with TRBD1. CDR1 and CDR2 from the germline V gene are DFQATT and SNEGSKA (reference sequence). The CDR3 contains 13 residues. The DNA of the CDR3 is TGCAGTACTAGAGACAGGGAAGCCGGGGAGCTGTTTTTT. Amino acid sequence: CSTRDREAGELFF.

This clonotype has a handful of counts. The chain recombines TRBV24-1 with TRBJ2-1; D may be TRBD2 (8 bases). Trimming stripped 4 bases from V and 2 bases from J, with 29 bases between. This CDR3 contains 21 residues. Per germline, CDR1 KGHDR and CDR2 SFDVKD. The CDR3 DNA is TGTGCCACCAGTGACTCAGGAACAGGGGTCAGCGGGAGCGGCCCCTACAATGAGCAGTTCTTC. Translating gives CATSDSGTGVSGSGPYNEQFF.

This clonotype was detected many times. The chain has TRBV7-6 and TRBJ2-1, with TRBD1 matching 8 bases. This CDR3 comprises 14 residues. V dropped 5 bases and J dropped 5; count of bases not matched to a gene: 5. Germline V gives CDR1 SGHVS, CDR2 FNYEAQ. This CDR3 reads CASSVGTGNNEQFF. CDR3 nucleotide sequence: TGTGCCAGCAGCGTCGGGACAGGCAACAATGAGCAGTTCTTC.

This clonotype has only a few counts. V gene TRBV7-2 combines with J gene TRBJ2-3, with 7 bases identical to TRBD2. The CDR3 sequence is 15 residues long. Losses at the gene ends were 1 base for V and 2 bases for J; bases not matched to a gene: 3. Germline V CDR1 and CDR2: SGHTA, FQGNSA. The CDR3 DNA reads TGTGCCAGCAGCTTAGGGCTAGCGGTCACAGATACGCAGTATTTT. Protein sequence: CASSLGLAVTDTQYF.

Many counts were recorded for this clonotype. The rearrangement links TRBV7-2 to TRBJ2-6, with 7 bases aligning to TRBD2. V lost 3 bases, J lost 1 base, and 0 bases stayed unmatched. CDR1 and CDR2 (germline): SGHTA, FQGNSA. The CDR3 spans 15 residues. CDR3 region: CASSLGGSGANVLTF. The CDR3 nucleotides are TGTGCCAGCAGCTTGGGAGGGTCTGGGGCCAACGTCCTGACTTTC.